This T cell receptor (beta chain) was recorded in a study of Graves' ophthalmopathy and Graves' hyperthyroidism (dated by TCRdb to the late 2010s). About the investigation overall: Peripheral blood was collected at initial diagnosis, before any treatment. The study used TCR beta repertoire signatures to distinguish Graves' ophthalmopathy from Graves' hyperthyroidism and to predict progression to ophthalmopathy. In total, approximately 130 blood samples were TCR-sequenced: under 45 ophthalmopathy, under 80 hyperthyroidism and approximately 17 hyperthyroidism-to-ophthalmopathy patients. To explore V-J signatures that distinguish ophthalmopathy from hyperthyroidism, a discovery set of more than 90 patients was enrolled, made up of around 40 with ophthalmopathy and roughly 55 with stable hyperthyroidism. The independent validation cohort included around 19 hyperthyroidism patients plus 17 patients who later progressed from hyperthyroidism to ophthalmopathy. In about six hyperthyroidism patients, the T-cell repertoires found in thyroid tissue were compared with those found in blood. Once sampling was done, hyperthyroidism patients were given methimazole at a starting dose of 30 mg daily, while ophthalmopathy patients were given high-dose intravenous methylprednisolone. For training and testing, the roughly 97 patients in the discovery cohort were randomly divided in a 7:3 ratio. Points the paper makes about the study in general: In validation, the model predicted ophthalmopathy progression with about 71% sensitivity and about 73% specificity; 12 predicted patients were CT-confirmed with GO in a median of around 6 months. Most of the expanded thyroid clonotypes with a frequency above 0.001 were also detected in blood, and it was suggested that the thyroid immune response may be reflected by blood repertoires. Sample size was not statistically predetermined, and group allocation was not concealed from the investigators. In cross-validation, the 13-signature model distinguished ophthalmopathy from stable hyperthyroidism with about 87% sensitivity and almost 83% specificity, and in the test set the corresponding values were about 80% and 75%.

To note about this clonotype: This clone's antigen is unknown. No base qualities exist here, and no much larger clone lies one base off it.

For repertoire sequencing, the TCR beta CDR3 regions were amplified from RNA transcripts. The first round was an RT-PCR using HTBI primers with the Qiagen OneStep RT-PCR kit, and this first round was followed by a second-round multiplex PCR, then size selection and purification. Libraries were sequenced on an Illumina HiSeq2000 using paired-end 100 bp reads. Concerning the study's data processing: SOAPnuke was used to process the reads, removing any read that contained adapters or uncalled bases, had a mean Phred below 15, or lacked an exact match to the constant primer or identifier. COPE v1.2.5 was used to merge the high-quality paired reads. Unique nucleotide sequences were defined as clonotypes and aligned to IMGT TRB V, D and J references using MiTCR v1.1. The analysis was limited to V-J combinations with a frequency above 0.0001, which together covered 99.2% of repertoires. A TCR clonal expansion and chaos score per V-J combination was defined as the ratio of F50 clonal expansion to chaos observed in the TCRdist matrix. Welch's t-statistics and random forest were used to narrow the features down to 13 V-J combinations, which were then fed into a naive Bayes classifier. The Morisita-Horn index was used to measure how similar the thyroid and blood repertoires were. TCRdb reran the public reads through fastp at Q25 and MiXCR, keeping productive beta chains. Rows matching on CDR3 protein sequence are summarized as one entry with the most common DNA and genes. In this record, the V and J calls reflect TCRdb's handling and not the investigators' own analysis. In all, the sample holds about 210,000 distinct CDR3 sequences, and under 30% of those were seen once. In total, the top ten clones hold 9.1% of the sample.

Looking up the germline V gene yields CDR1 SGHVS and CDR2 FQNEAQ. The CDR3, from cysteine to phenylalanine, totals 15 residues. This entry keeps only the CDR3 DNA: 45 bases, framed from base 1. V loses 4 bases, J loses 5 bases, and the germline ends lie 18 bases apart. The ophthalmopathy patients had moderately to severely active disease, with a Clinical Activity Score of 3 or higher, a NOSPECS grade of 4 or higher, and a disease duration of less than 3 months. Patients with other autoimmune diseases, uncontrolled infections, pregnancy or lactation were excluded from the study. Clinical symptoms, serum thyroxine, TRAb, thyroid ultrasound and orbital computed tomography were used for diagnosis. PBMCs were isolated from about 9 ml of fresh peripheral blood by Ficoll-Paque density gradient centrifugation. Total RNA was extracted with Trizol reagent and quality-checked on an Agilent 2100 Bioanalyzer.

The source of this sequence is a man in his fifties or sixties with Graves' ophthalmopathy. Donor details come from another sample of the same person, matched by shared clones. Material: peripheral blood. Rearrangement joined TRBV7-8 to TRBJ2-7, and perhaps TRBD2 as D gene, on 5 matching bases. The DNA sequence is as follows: TGTGCCAGCAGCTCGACCGGACTGGCCCCGAACGAGCAGTACTTC. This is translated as CASSSTGLAPNEQYF.